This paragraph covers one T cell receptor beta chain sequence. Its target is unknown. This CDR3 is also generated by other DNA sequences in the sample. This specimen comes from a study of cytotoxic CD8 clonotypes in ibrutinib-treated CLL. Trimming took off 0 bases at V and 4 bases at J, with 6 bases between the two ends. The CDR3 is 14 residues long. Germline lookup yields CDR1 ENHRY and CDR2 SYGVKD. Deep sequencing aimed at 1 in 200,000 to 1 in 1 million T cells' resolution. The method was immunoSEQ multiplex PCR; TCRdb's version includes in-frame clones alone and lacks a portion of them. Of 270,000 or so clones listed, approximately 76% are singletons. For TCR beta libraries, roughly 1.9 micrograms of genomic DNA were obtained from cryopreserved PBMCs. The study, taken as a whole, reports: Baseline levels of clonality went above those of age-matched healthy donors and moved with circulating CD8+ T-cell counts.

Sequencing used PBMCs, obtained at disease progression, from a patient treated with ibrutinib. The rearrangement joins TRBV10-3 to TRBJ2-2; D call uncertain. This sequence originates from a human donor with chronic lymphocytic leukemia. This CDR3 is CAISESRSTGELFF. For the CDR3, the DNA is TGTGCCATCAGTGAGTCTCGGTCCACCGGGGAGCTGTTTTTT.